Listed below are T cell receptor beta chains from one sample, sequenced in a study of blood T cells in healthy people across ages. Using its own MiXCR run on the 5' RACE reads, TCRdb lists one record per CDR3 protein. The repertoire holds some 1.1 million distinct CDR3 sequences, with 30% to 40% as singletons. Material: blood. These receptor sequences come from a man aged 18 to 35 in good health. CDR3s include the opening cysteine and the closing phenylalanine or tryptophan. The D gene is left open where the match is weak. Size values are once, few and many counts, or a class for expanded clones, and some rows have none.

CDR3nt: TGTGCCAGCAGCTTAAGGAGGACAGGGGGCTTGTACACTGAAGCTTTCTTT
CDR3aa: CASSLRRTGGLYTEAFF
d_gene: TRBD1
j_gene: TRBJ1-1
abundance: NA
v_gene: TRBV11-1

CDR3nt: TGTGCCACCAGCGAACCTTTGATGACAGTTAATGAAAAACTGTTTTTT
CDR3aa: CATSEPLMTVNEKLFF
d_gene: NA
j_gene: TRBJ1-4
abundance: NA
v_gene: TRBV15

CDR3nt: TGTGCCAGCAGTGCCCCGGGACAGAATGAAAAACTGTTTTTT
CDR3aa: CASSAPGQNEKLFF
d_gene: TRBD1
j_gene: TRBJ1-4
abundance: NA
v_gene: TRBV25-1

CDR3nt: TGTACCAGCAGCGTAGACAGCTACGAGCAGTACTTC
CDR3aa: CTSSVDSYEQYF
d_gene: NA
j_gene: TRBJ2-7
abundance: NA
v_gene: TRBV11-2

CDR3nt: TGTGCCACCAGCAGAGATCGTACTAGCGGATACTACAATGAGCAGTTCTTC
CDR3aa: CATSRDRTSGYYNEQFF
d_gene: TRBD2
j_gene: TRBJ2-1
abundance: few
v_gene: TRBV15

CDR3nt: TGTGCCTGGGGAAGACATTCCTTGGCCAAAAACATTCAGTACTTC
CDR3aa: CAWGRHSLAKNIQYF
d_gene: NA
j_gene: TRBJ2-4
abundance: NA
v_gene: TRBV30

CDR3nt: TGTGCCAGCAGCTCACCGACAGGGGGATCCTACGAGCAGTACTTC
CDR3aa: CASSSPTGGSYEQYF
d_gene: TRBD1
j_gene: TRBJ2-7
abundance: few
v_gene: TRBV7-9

CDR3nt: TGTGCCAGCAGTCCGAACAGGGACCCCTATAATTCACCCCTCCACTTT
CDR3aa: CASSPNRDPYNSPLHF
d_gene: NA
j_gene: TRBJ1-6
abundance: few
v_gene: TRBV12-3/TRBV12-4

CDR3nt: TGTGCCAGCAGTCCAGCCGGGACCGTGACACAAGAGACCCAGTACTTC
CDR3aa: CASSPAGTVTQETQYF
d_gene: NA
j_gene: TRBJ2-5
abundance: many
v_gene: TRBV12-3/TRBV12-4

CDR3nt: TGCAGTGCGTACAGCGGGCCAGGAACCTACAATGAGCAGTTCTTC
CDR3aa: CSAYSGPGTYNEQFF
d_gene: NA
j_gene: TRBJ2-1
abundance: NA
v_gene: TRBV20-1

CDR3nt: TGTGCCACCAGCCTTCAAGGAGGGAGGAATGTTGAAGCTTTCTTT
CDR3aa: CATSLQGGRNVEAFF
d_gene: NA
j_gene: TRBJ1-1
abundance: few
v_gene: TRBV15

CDR3nt: TGTGCCAGCAGCTTGGTTGAGGGACTGGACCGAGCTTTCTTT
CDR3aa: CASSLVEGLDRAFF
d_gene: NA
j_gene: TRBJ1-1
abundance: NA
v_gene: TRBV5-5

CDR3nt: TGCGCCAGCAGCCAAGAAGTCAGTTCCGATAGCAATCAGCTCCAGCATTTT
CDR3aa: CASSQEVSSDSNQLQHF
d_gene: NA
j_gene: TRBJ1-5
abundance: NA
v_gene: TRBV4-3

CDR3nt: TGCAGCGCCCGGAGGCCTAGCGGAATTTTCACAGATACGCAGTATTTT
CDR3aa: CSARRPSGIFTDTQYF
d_gene: TRBD2
j_gene: TRBJ2-3
abundance: NA
v_gene: TRBV29-1

CDR3nt: TGCAGTGCTGTCCCACAGGGGAATAATTCACCCCTCCACTTT
CDR3aa: CSAVPQGNNSPLHF
d_gene: TRBD1
j_gene: TRBJ1-6
abundance: few
v_gene: TRBV20-1

CDR3nt: TGCGCCAGCAGCCAAGGGGGGGCAGGACACCTGGGTGAGCAGTTCTTC
CDR3aa: CASSQGGAGHLGEQFF
d_gene: NA
j_gene: TRBJ2-1
abundance: NA
v_gene: TRBV4-3

CDR3nt: TGTGCCAGCAGCCAAGCCTGGACAGGGTCTGGCTACACCTTC
CDR3aa: CASSQAWTGSGYTF
d_gene: TRBD1
j_gene: TRBJ1-2
abundance: few
v_gene: TRBV14

CDR3nt: TGTGCCAGCAGCCAAGCGGGCTACGAGCAGTACTTC
CDR3aa: CASSQAGYEQYF
d_gene: NA
j_gene: TRBJ2-7
abundance: many
v_gene: TRBV3-1